This TCR beta chain comes out of a study of CD8 T cells in cerebrospinal fluid in Alzheimer's disease. Its frequency marks this clonotype as large (0.1 to 1%). Every participant was in good physical condition without acute infectious disease. Biomarkers including neurofilament, amyloid-beta and tau confirmed neurodegeneration in the patients. The CDR3 loop spans 16 amino acids. Germline CDR1 is SNHLY and CDR2 is FYNNEI. With the 10x single-cell sequencing reads reprocessed, TCRdb shows one record per CDR3 protein and no DNA. The sample data list 550 or so distinct CDR3 sequences. The sample comprised cerebrospinal fluid. The TCR was taken from a human donor with Alzheimer's disease. J is TRBJ2-3 and V is TRBV2; the TCRdb D gene call, TRBD1, has no DNA to confirm it. This chain's CDR3 is CASRKDRPTSTDTQYF.